The next 12 T cell receptor beta chains were all read from a single sample in a study of CD8 T cells in ankylosing spondylitis. TCRdb recomputed calls from the 5' RACE reads with MiXCR, one row per CDR3 protein. The data contain about 400,000 distinct CDR3 sequences, around 20% of them singletons. Regarding the study as a whole: One TCR beta motif, made up of several highly homologous variants, appeared characteristic of ankylosing spondylitis blood.

No antigens are known for them. Sequencing was done on a sample of blood, either unsorted or a sorted T cell fraction (not recorded which). The receptors shown here come from a male donor with ankylosing spondylitis.

This clonotype occurred a few times. V and J are TRBV20-1 and TRBJ2-7; the D is unclear. V was shortened by 1 base and J by 2 bases, with 12 bases between the two germline ends. The CDR3 contains 14 residues. Germline V gene sequence: CDR1 DFQATT, CDR2 SNEGSKA (reference sequence). The CDR3 sequence: CSARVSRGTYEQYF. CDR3 DNA: TGCAGTGCTAGAGTTTCCCGTGGCACCTACGAGCAGTACTTC.

The chain uses TRBV20-1 and TRBJ2-5; no definite D call. In germline, CDR1 is DFQATT, CDR2 SNEGSKA (reference sequence). This CDR3 has 12 amino acids. V was clipped by 1 base and J by 4 bases, with 7 bases between them. In DNA form, the CDR3 reads TGCAGTGCTAGAGGGCTAGTAGAGACCCAGTACTTC. Protein: CSARGLVETQYF.

This clonotype was observed a few times. V gene TRBV28 combines with J gene TRBJ2-1; D gene uncertain. The CDR3 spans 11 residues. V shed 4 bases and J shed 12 bases, with 10 bases lying between them. CDR1 and CDR2 from the germline V gene are MDHEN and SYDVKM. The CDR3 region is CASSSPLGQFF. The CDR3 region has the DNA TGTGCCAGCAGTTCCCCCCTTGGGCAGTTCTTC. Based on the CDR3 plus reference TRBV28 and TRBJ2-1, the full variable domain is DVKVTQSSRYLVKRTGEKVFLECVQDMDHENMFWYRQDPGLGLRLIYFSYDVKMKEKGDIPEGYSVSREKKERFSLILESASTNQTSMYLCASSSPLGQFFGPGTRLTVL.

This clonotype turned up a few times. This chain joins TRBV7-2 and TRBJ1-2; 7 bases align to TRBD1. The V gene end was trimmed by 7 bases and the J gene end by 4 bases; junction bases not matched to a gene: 6. The CDR3 totals 13 residues. The germline CDR1 and CDR2 sequences are SGHTA and FQGNSA. This CDR3 is CASNRGQTYGYTF. The CDR3 bases are TGTGCCAGCAACCGGGGACAGACCTATGGCTACACCTTC.

This clonotype was seen a few times. The chain links TRBV6-1 to TRBJ2-1, with 9 bases fitting TRBD2. The V and J ends lost 7 bases and 7 bases, in that order; junction bases with no gene match: 14. Germline V gene lookup returns CDR1 MNHNS and CDR2 SASEGT. CDR3 length: 16 amino acids. CDR3 in amino acids: CASNLAGSGGFNEQFF. The DNA for the CDR3 is TGTGCCAGCAACCTAGCGGGAAGTGGGGGATTTAATGAGCAGTTCTTC.

This chain links TRBV4-1 with TRBJ2-7; 12 bases agree with TRBD2. The V segment lost 2 bases and the J segment 6 bases; nucleotides outside the gene matches: 14. Germline CDR1 and CDR2: MGHRA and YSYEKL. The CDR3 runs to 18 residues. The CDR3 here is CASSQKLGLAGYPGEQYF. CDR3 DNA sequence: TGCGCCAGCAGCCAAAAACTGGGACTAGCGGGCTACCCCGGCGAGCAGTACTTC.

The chain is built from TRBV6-2 or TRBV6-3 and TRBJ1-5, with unresolved D. This CDR3 has 13 amino acids. Germline assignment: CDR1 MNHEY and CDR2 SVGEGT. The V and J ends lost 6 bases and 4 bases respectively, with 10 bases between them. For the CDR3, the DNA is TGTGCCAGCAGCCTTAGGGAAAATCAGCCCCAGCATTTT. Translating it yields CASSLRENQPQHF.

This chain uses TRBV5-1 with TRBJ2-7; 8 bases are a match to TRBD2. Germline-derived CDR1 and CDR2 are SGHRS and YFSETQ. After removal of 3 bases from V and 5 bases from J, the junction contained 10 bases not matched to a gene. The CDR3 is 15 residues long. CDR3 sequence (DNA): TGCGCCAGCAGCTCCCGGACTAGCTCTCCGCACGAGCAGTACTTC. Its protein product is CASSSRTSSPHEQYF.

V usage is TRBV19 and J usage is TRBJ2-5; 9 nucleotides align to TRBD2. Germline loops: CDR1 LNHDA, CDR2 SQIVND (reference sequence). This CDR3 contains 14 residues. Unmatched junction bases numbered 4, after V lost 3 bases and J lost 5 bases. CDR3 amino acids: CASSINSGSETQYF. Here the CDR3 DNA reads TGTGCCAGTAGTATTAATAGCGGGAGTGAGACCCAGTACTTC. The full variable domain, its missing parts supplied by reference TRBV19 and TRBJ2-5, is DGGITQSPKYLFRKEGQNVTLSCEQNLNHDAMYWYRQDPGQGLRLIYYSQIVNDFQKGDIAEGYSVSREKKESFPLTVTSAQKNPTAFYLCASSINSGSETQYFGPGTRLLVL.

The chain couples TRBV12-3 or TRBV12-4 to TRBJ2-7; D not certain. V lost 5 bases and J lost 2, with 10 bases in between. CDR3 length equals 13 residues. CDR3: CASSLDMPYEQYF. The CDR3 DNA reads TGTGCCAGCAGTCTCGACATGCCCTACGAGCAGTACTTC.

The sample holds many counts of this clonotype. The CDR3 sequence: CSAGSGTAFTYEQYF. The CDR3 DNA reads TGCAGTGCTGGTTCCGGGACCGCGTTCACCTACGAGCAGTACTTC. The gene calls are TRBV20-1 and TRBJ2-7, with D possibly called TRBD1 or TRBD2 (5 bases each). The length of the CDR3 is 15 residues. V was pared by 5 bases and J by 2 bases, with 19 bases between. Germline V gene sequence: CDR1 DFQATT, CDR2 SNEGSKA (reference sequence).

V usage is TRBV20-1 and J usage is TRBJ2-1, with TRBD2 matching over 11 bases. J gave up 4 bases and V 3 bases, and 8 bases lay outside the gene matches. Germline lookup yields CDR1 DFQATT and CDR2 SNEGSKA (reference sequence). There are 16 residues in the CDR3. CDR3 sequence (DNA): TGCAGTGCTAGGAGTCCCGGGACTAGCGGTTACAATGAGCAGTTCTTC. Its protein product is CSARSPGTSGYNEQFF.